This T cell receptor beta chain was sequenced in a study of radiation and T cells in renal cell carcinoma. Turning to the study itself: Nephrectomy followed 15 Gy stereotactic body radiation by 4 weeks. Study-wide results and limits: Top tumor clonotypes rose in blood 2 weeks post-radiation, then contracted.

Time point indicated: baseline pretreatment blood. Treatment described: 15 Gy SBRT to primary tumor, nephrectomy 4 weeks later. This clone came up once. Antigen: not known. Method: immunoSEQ multiplex PCR; TCRdb's copy keeps in-frame clones and lacks some. The table shows 130,000 to 150,000 clones, with less than 90% occurring only once. Trimming removed 4 bases from V and 1 base from J; junction bases left unmatched: 5. Looked up from germline, CDR1 is LNHDA and CDR2 is SQIVND (reference sequence). This CDR3 comprises 16 residues. The source is a woman in her seventies with renal cell carcinoma. The source material was blood, sampled from a patient whose treatment included radiotherapy and nephrectomy. The chain is built from TRBV19 and TRBJ1-4; 8 nucleotides align to TRBD1. CDR3 amino acids: CASSRGTGLTNEKLFF. The CDR3 nucleotides read TGTGCCAGTAGTAGAGGGACAGGCCTAACTAATGAAAAACTGTTTTTT.